This T cell receptor (beta chain) originates from a study of blood T cell repertoires in COVID-19. Overall study context: Donors in the United States, Italy and Spain gave samples during acute or convalescent COVID-19. T cells, B-cell-depleted T cells, or PBMCs supplied cDNA or gDNA.

A single count supports this clone. As processed by the authors: Using reference gene primer amplification, nucleated cell counts were estimated. Profiled with immunoSEQ multiplex PCR; TCRdb holds only in-frame clones, not every one. That table is the source of V, J and clone size, and D and trimming were worked out from the DNA. The sample has about 74,000 clones; roughly 90% are singletons. The sequence derives from a man aged 50-59 years with acute or convalescent COVID-19. Sequencing was performed on peripheral blood.

The CDR3 DNA reads as TGTGCCAGCTCACCCTTGACGGGGAGGAACACCGGGGAGCTGTTTTTT. It yields the protein CASSPLTGRNTGELFF. This chain links TRBV18 with TRBJ2-2; a weak D match, TRBD2 (5 bases). Trimming stripped 3 bases from V and 1 base from J, with 12 bases between. The CDR3 covers 16 residues. Germline V gene lookup returns CDR1 KGHSH and CDR2 LQKENI.